The 9 T cell receptor beta chains presented below share a single source sample, sequenced in a study of beta chain features in type 1 diabetes. The investigators reverse transcribed all of the isolated RNA, so they sequenced expressed TCRB transcripts. The method was immunoSEQ multiplex PCR; TCRdb's version includes in-frame clones alone and lacks a portion of them. The table lists approximately 300,000 clones, roughly 11% of them singletons, with just over 0.015% in the top ten. Material: naive CD4+ T cells from blood. These receptors all stem from a woman aged 25 to 39 in good health.

This clone was recorded a few times. The genes are TRBV18 and TRBJ2-3; 12 bases are a match to TRBD2. CDR1 is KGHSH and CDR2 is LQKENI in the germline V gene. The trim removed 1 base at V and 1 base at J, leaving 6 bases unmatched. The CDR3 runs 18 residues. Written as DNA, the CDR3 is TGTGCCAGCTCACCACTCCGACTAGCGGGAGTTGGCACAGATACGCAGTATTTT. This gives the protein CASSPLRLAGVGTDTQYF.

Concerning this clone: The identical CDR3 is also encoded by other nucleotide sequences in the sample. This rearrangement joins TRBV7-3 to TRBJ1-1; D is perhaps TRBD1 (5 bases). CDR1 and CDR2 from the germline V gene are SGHTA and FQGTGA. The CDR3 totals 13 residues. Trimming took 6 bases from V and 3 from J, leaving 11 bases between them. DNA of the CDR3: TGTGCCAGCAGTTCTCAGGGTTACACTGAAGCTTTCTTT. It specifies CASSSQGYTEAFF. Looking up the rest from reference TRBV7-3 and TRBJ1-1 gives the full variable domain: GAGVSQTPSNKVTEKGKYVELRCDPISGHTALYWYRQSLGQGPEFLIYFQGTGAADDSGLPNDRFFAVRPEGSVSTLKIQRTERGDSAVYLCASSSQGYTEAFFGQGTRLTVV.

This clone was detected only a few times. The rearrangement links TRBV14 to TRBJ2-3; the D gene is possibly TRBD1 (5 bases). Germline CDR1 and CDR2: SGHDN and FVKESK. The length of the CDR3 is 12 residues. V was cut by 4 bases and J by 10 bases, with 12 bases left in between. In DNA form, the CDR3 reads TGTGCCAGCAGCCTACAGGAAACTCCGCAGTATTTT. This translates into CASSLQETPQYF.

This clone appeared a few times. The chain combines TRBV9 with TRBJ2-4, with 14 bases lining up with TRBD2. The length of the CDR3 is 19 residues. Per the germline V gene, CDR1 is SGDLS and CDR2 is YYNGEE. Unmatched junction bases numbered 7, after V lost 0 bases and J lost 2 bases. The chain's CDR3 is CASSVEGGTSGSSKNIQYF. CDR3 nucleotide sequence: TGTGCCAGCAGCGTAGAGGGGGGGACTAGCGGGAGTTCCAAAAACATTCAGTACTTC.

V usage is TRBV4-2 and J usage is TRBJ2-1; D is perhaps TRBD2 (6 bases). This CDR3 contains 16 residues. Trimming left V 0 bases short and J 10 bases short, with 19 bases between. The V gene's germline CDR1 is LGHNA and CDR2 YNFKEQ. This chain's CDR3 is CASSQDQGTASREQFF. The CDR3 DNA is TGTGCCAGCAGCCAAGATCAAGGGACTGCGTCCCGGGAGCAGTTCTTC.

V is TRBV5-4 and J is TRBJ2-5, with a possible D match to TRBD2 (5 bases). Germline V gene lookup returns CDR1 SGHNT and CDR2 YYREEE (reference sequence). Trimming left V 4 bases short and J 3 bases short, with 10 bases between. The CDR3 covers 13 residues. CDR3 nucleotides: TGTGCCAGCAGCCGCCCGAGGGAAGAGACCCAGTACTTC. This codes for CASSRPREETQYF.

This clone was recorded a few times. The chain combines TRBV11-1 with TRBJ2-2, with 7 bases that match TRBD1. J lost 6 bases, V lost 5 bases, and 3 bases had no gene match. The germline V gene has CDR1 SGHAT and CDR2 FQDESV (reference sequence). The CDR3 totals 13 residues. Here the CDR3 reads CASSRDRAGELFF. The DNA of the CDR3 is TGTGCCAGCAGCCGAGACAGGGCCGGGGAGCTGTTTTTT.

This clone turned up a few times. V gene TRBV6-5 combines with J gene TRBJ2-3, with D tentatively TRBD2 (6 bases). Between the trimmed V and J ends, which lost 4 bases and 4 bases, there was a span of 12 bases. Germline V CDR1 and CDR2: MNHEY, SVGAGI. The length of the CDR3 is 14 residues. This chain's CDR3 is CASSSTGDSDTQYF. CDR3 nucleotide sequence: TGTGCCAGCAGTTCAACGGGAGACTCAGATACGCAGTATTTT.

This clone was detected once. This sample includes further DNA sequences coding for the same CDR3. The chain couples TRBV18 to TRBJ2-5; D is possibly TRBD1 (6 bases). V lost 4 bases, J lost 2 bases, and 8 bases lay in between. Germline CDR1 is KGHSH and CDR2 is LQKENI. This CDR3 comprises 13 residues. CDR3 region: CASSRGQQETQYF. CDR3 DNA: TGTGCCAGCTCACGGGGGCAGCAAGAGACCCAGTACTTC.